This T cell receptor (beta chain) was recovered during a study of Graves' ophthalmopathy and Graves' hyperthyroidism listed by TCRdb under 2018. In terms of the full investigation: Peripheral blood was collected before any treatment was given, at the time of initial diagnosis. The study used signatures of the TCR beta repertoire to tell Graves' ophthalmopathy apart from Graves' hyperthyroidism and to predict which patients would progress to ophthalmopathy. In total, some 130 blood samples were TCR-sequenced: fewer than 50 ophthalmopathy, under 85 hyperthyroidism and roughly 17 hyperthyroidism-to-ophthalmopathy patients. To explore V-J signatures that distinguish ophthalmopathy from hyperthyroidism, a discovery set of 90 to 100 patients was enrolled, made up of over 40 with ophthalmopathy and roughly 57 with stable hyperthyroidism. The independent validation cohort included around 19 hyperthyroidism patients plus 17 patients who later progressed from hyperthyroidism to ophthalmopathy. T-cell repertoires of thyroid tissue and blood were compared in about six hyperthyroidism patients. Following sampling, methimazole starting at 30 mg daily was administered to hyperthyroidism patients, and high-dose intravenous methylprednisolone was administered to ophthalmopathy patients. For training and testing, the 80 to 100 patients in the discovery cohort were randomly divided in a 7:3 ratio. What the study reported, not specific to this receptor: The 13-signature model separated ophthalmopathy from stable hyperthyroidism with approximately 85% sensitivity and about 84% specificity in cross-validation, and 80%/75% in the test set. In validation, the model predicted ophthalmopathy progression with more than 70% sensitivity and 72% to 80% specificity; fewer than 15 predicted patients were CT-confirmed with GO in a median of approximately 6.5 months. Most of the expanded thyroid clonotypes with a frequency above 0.001 were also detected in blood, and it was suggested that the thyroid immune response may be reflected by blood repertoires. No statistical method was used to predetermine the sample size, and group allocation was not hidden from the investigators.

For repertoire sequencing, TCR beta CDR3 regions were amplified from RNA transcripts. A first-round RT-PCR used HTBI primers with the Qiagen OneStep RT-PCR kit, followed by a second-round multiplex PCR, size selection and purification. Sequencing of the libraries was carried out on an Illumina HiSeq2000 in paired-end mode with 100 bp reads. In the paper's pipeline: Reads were processed with SOAPnuke, discarding reads with adapters, uncalled bases, mean Phred below 15, or no exact constant-primer or identifier match. High-quality paired reads were merged with COPE v1.2.5. Each unique nucleotide sequence was defined as a clonotype, and clonotypes were aligned to IMGT TRB V, D and J references with MiTCR v1.1. Analysis was restricted to V-J combinations with a frequency above 0.0001, which covered 98% to 99.2% of repertoires. For each V-J combination, a TCR clonal expansion and chaos score was defined as the ratio of F50 clonal expansion to chaos observed in the TCRdist matrix. Features were reduced by Welch's t-statistics and random forest to approximately 13 V-J combinations, which fed a naive Bayes classifier. Thyroid-blood repertoire similarity was quantified with the Morisita-Horn index. Through fastp at Q25 and MiXCR, TCRdb rebuilt clones from the public reads, retaining in-frame beta chains. CDR3 protein sequences are deduplicated, and each keeps its most common genes and DNA. These V and J calls are TCRdb output, not the study's own analysis. Recorded for this sample are 400,000 to 500,000 distinct CDR3 sequences; more than 20% of them occurred a single time. The ten biggest clones cover around 3% of the sample.

Stable hyperthyroidism was defined as no progression to ophthalmopathy within 18 months of follow-up. The hyperthyroidism patients were 18 to 65 years old and newly diagnosed, with a disease duration of less than 2 months. Patients with other autoimmune diseases, uncontrolled infections, pregnancy or lactation were excluded from the study. Diagnosis relied on clinical symptoms, serum thyroxine, TRAb, thyroid ultrasound and orbital computed tomography. Using Ficoll-Paque density gradient centrifugation, PBMCs were isolated from approximately 11 ml of fresh peripheral blood. Trizol reagent was used to extract the total RNA, and its quality was then checked on an Agilent 2100 Bioanalyzer. There are a few counts of this clonotype. Its antigen is still unknown. Qualities for individual bases were not recorded, and no much larger clone is one base off. The TCR was taken from a woman aged 18-29 years with stable Graves' hyperthyroidism. Donor details come from another sample of the same person, matched by shared clones. What was sequenced was peripheral blood.

The DNA sequence is as follows: TGTGCCTGGCTAGCGGGGGGTCGGACCGGGGAGCTGTTTTTT. Its amino acids are CAWLAGGRTGELFF. The rearranged chain carries TRBV30 and TRBJ2-2; 11 middle bases align to TRBD2. After removal of 5 bases from V and 5 bases from J, the junction retains 4 bases not matched to a gene. There are 14 amino acids in the CDR3, from cysteine to phenylalanine inclusive. The kept DNA is CDR3 alone, 42 bases in frame from the first base. CDR1 GTSNPN and CDR2 SVGIG are derived from the germline V gene (reference sequence).